These 10 T cell receptor beta chains came from one sample sequenced in a study of Graves' ophthalmopathy and Graves' hyperthyroidism. RNA transcripts were the template, and TCR beta CDR3 regions were amplified from them. An initial RT-PCR round employing HTBI primers preceded a second-round multiplex PCR. TCRdb ran MiXCR on the multiplex PCR reads and lists one entry per CDR3 protein. The table records 500,000 to 800,000 distinct CDR3 sequences, about 38% of them present only once. The sample was peripheral blood. The receptor set was obtained from an adult man with Graves' ophthalmopathy.

This CDR3 reads CAWSGTGKREQYF. The CDR3 nucleotides read TGTGCCTGGAGTGGGACAGGGAAAAGGGAGCAGTACTTC. V is TRBV11-2 and J is TRBJ2-7, with TRBD1 matching over 9 bases. Germline-derived CDR1 and CDR2 are SGHAT and FQNNGV. The CDR3 covers 13 residues. V gave up 11 bases and J gave up 7 bases; unmatched junction bases: 12.

CDR3: CSVVHGLGYGYTIYF. In DNA form, the CDR3 reads TGCAGCGTTGTTCACGGGTTGGGCTATGGCTACACCATATATTTT. The chain employs TRBV29-1 and TRBJ1-3, with no clear D. Germline V gene lookup returns CDR1 SQVTM and CDR2 ANQGSEA. CDR3 length: 15 residues. V was cut by 4 bases and J by 8 bases, with 21 bases left in between.

The genes are TRBV5-1 and TRBJ1-4; D not certain. Per the germline V gene, CDR1 is SGHRS and CDR2 is YFSETQ. This CDR3 comprises 15 residues. V lost 0 bases, J lost 5 bases, and 11 bases lay in between. CDR3 amino acids: CASSLAGSGNEKLFF. CDR3 sequence (DNA): TGCGCCAGCAGCTTGGCCGGGAGCGGGAATGAAAAACTGTTTTTT.

The gene calls are TRBV29-1 and TRBJ1-2, with D possibly matching TRBD1 (6 bases). This CDR3 has 11 residues. CDR1 and CDR2 (germline): SQVTM, ANQGSEA. The V end was cut by 8 bases, the J end by 3 bases, with 10 bases between. CDR3 bases: TGCAGCTCGGGACACGACTATGGCTACACCTTC. Protein: CSSGHDYGYTF.

The genes are TRBV25-1 and TRBJ1-6; possibly TRBD1 for D (6 bases). Germline V gene lookup returns CDR1 MGHDK and CDR2 SYGVNS. The CDR3 consists of 16 residues. Trimming removed 6 bases from V and 6 bases from J, with 18 bases in between. CDR3 residues: CASSWWRQDLNSPLHF. CDR3 in DNA: TGTGCCAGCAGCTGGTGGAGACAGGACCTTAATTCACCCCTCCACTTT.

Note on this clonotype: One end of the junction varies from germline; a read error may be responsible. The chain is built from TRBV7-9 and TRBJ2-6; 10 positions agree with TRBD1. This CDR3 contains 16 residues. Germline CDR1 is SEHNR and CDR2 is FQNEAQ (reference sequence). The DNA of the CDR3 is TGTGCCAGCAGCTTATCGGGCGCGACAGGGGGCAAAACTGAAGCTTTC. Its protein is CASSLSGATGGKTEAF.

This clonotype came up many times. V is TRBV10-3 and J is TRBJ1-5; tentatively, D is TRBD1 (6 bases). Germline V gene data show CDR1 as ENHRY and CDR2 as SYGVKD. The ends were cut back, 10 bases at V and 10 bases at J, with 20 bases in the middle. The CDR3 is 13 residues long. The CDR3 protein is CASTTGAGGPQHF. The CDR3, as DNA: TGTGCCAGCACGACAGGCGCCGGAGGTCCCCAGCATTTT.

The chain joins TRBV10-3 to TRBJ2-7; D perhaps matches TRBD2 (5 bases). Germline V gives CDR1 ENHRY, CDR2 SYGVKD. The V and J ends lost 3 bases and 2 bases respectively, with 14 bases between them. This CDR3 spans 15 amino acids. The CDR3 is CAISDATDGTYEQYF. Written as DNA, the CDR3 is TGTGCCATCAGTGATGCCACGGACGGGACCTACGAGCAGTACTTC.

CDR3 loop: CAIRDRQGAFF. The CDR3 DNA is TGTGCCATCAGGGATAGACAGGGCGCTTTCTTT. J is TRBJ1-1 and V is TRBV10-3; TRBD1 matches 7 bases. The CDR3 loop spans 11 amino acids. Germline V gives CDR1 ENHRY, CDR2 SYGVKD. V lost 6 bases, J lost 11 bases, and 6 bases stayed unmatched.

This clonotype has a handful of counts. The chain combines TRBV9 with TRBJ2-2, with 8 bases aligning to TRBD1. Looked up from germline, CDR1 is SGDLS and CDR2 is YYNGEE. Losses at the gene ends were 4 bases for V and 6 bases for J; bases not matched to a gene: 11. CDR3 size: 16 residues. CDR3 coding DNA: TGTGCCAGCAGCACCCCGGACAGGGCTTTCTCCGGGGAGCTGTTTTTT. Translation: CASSTPDRAFSGELFF.